Below are 28 T cell receptor beta chains sequenced from a single sample in a study of beta chain features in type 1 diabetes. The sequenced template was cDNA made from the entire isolated RNA. Sequencing used immunoSEQ multiplex PCR; TCRdb keeps in-frame clones, though not all of them. The sample contains 680,000 or so clones, about 14% of which appear only once. Sequences were obtained from naive CD4+ T cells from blood. These receptors all come from a man aged 18 to 29 in good health.

This chain connects TRBV7-2 to TRBJ2-7, with D maybe TRBD1 (5 bases). The CDR3 length is 14 residues. Per germline, CDR1 SGHTA and CDR2 FQGNSA. V lost 7 bases and J lost 0, with 13 bases in between. The CDR3 DNA sequence: TGTGCCAGCAAAAAGGGGCCCTTCTCCTACGAGCAGTACTTC. This gives the protein CASKKGPFSYEQYF.

This rearrangement joins TRBV7-8 to TRBJ2-1; 7 bases fit TRBD1. V shed 2 bases and J 2 bases; nucleotides not matched to a gene: 6. This CDR3 comprises 16 residues. Germline V gene sequence: CDR1 SGHVS, CDR2 FQNEAQ. CDR3 amino acids: CASSLSRGLPYNEQFF. In DNA, the CDR3 is TGTGCCAGCAGCTTATCAAGGGGGCTCCCCTACAATGAGCAGTTCTTC.

The rearrangement uses TRBV4-3 and TRBJ1-2; weak D call: TRBD1 (5 bases). Germline CDR1 and CDR2: LGHNA and YSLEER. This CDR3 region has 14 residues. The ends were cut back, 3 bases at V and 10 bases at J, with 18 bases in the middle. DNA of the CDR3: TGCGCCAGCAGCCAGCTGACAGTCCCCTCACACTACACCTTC. This translates into CASSQLTVPSHYTF.

The chain couples TRBV29-1 to TRBJ1-2; D is ambiguous. CDR1 is SQVTM and CDR2 is ANQGSEA in the germline V gene. The CDR3 spans 12 residues. V was clipped by 4 bases and J by 0 bases, with 6 bases between them. The CDR3 DNA reads as TGCAGCGTTGTCCGTCCTAACTATGGCTACACCTTC. Its translation is CSVVRPNYGYTF.

The gene calls are TRBV5-1 and TRBJ1-3; 7 bases map to TRBD1. The CDR3 is 16 residues long. J lost 1 base, V lost 5 bases, and 9 bases had no gene match. The V gene's germline CDR1 is SGHRS and CDR2 YFSETQ. CDR3 nucleotides: TGCGCCAGCAGGGTCGGGACGACAGGGTCTGGAAACACCATATATTTT. This translates into CASRVGTTGSGNTIYF.

The chain carries TRBV5-1 and TRBJ2-3; D is unclear. Trimming cost V 4 bases and J 0 bases, with 15 bases left between them. The germline V gene encodes CDR1 SGHRS and CDR2 YFSETQ. This CDR3 is 16 amino acids long. CDR3 nucleotides: TGCGCCAGCAGCCTAGGGCGGTACGCCAGCACAGATACGCAGTATTTT. Encoded protein: CASSLGRYASTDTQYF.

In this sample, this clone turned up a few times. The chain joins TRBV27 to TRBJ2-7, with TRBD1 matching over 10 bases. Unmatched junction bases numbered 10, after V lost 5 bases and J lost 3 bases. Per germline, CDR1 MNHEY and CDR2 SMNVEV (reference sequence). This CDR3 has 16 residues. The CDR3 DNA sequence: TGTGCCAGCAGTCCCGCCGGGGACAGGGGAAACTACGAGCAGTACTTC. Translating it yields CASSPAGDRGNYEQYF.

This clone turned up a few times. The V gene is TRBV5-4, the J gene TRBJ2-7; D possibly corresponds to TRBD1 (5 bases). The V end lost 3 bases, the J end lost 4 bases, and 14 bases lay between the germline ends. CDR1 is SGHNT, CDR2 YYREEE, per germline (reference sequence). This CDR3 spans 14 amino acids. The CDR3 here is CASSWGSGEYEQYF. The CDR3 nucleotides are TGTGCCAGCAGCTGGGGCTCGGGTGAATACGAGCAGTACTTC.

The chain couples TRBV5-1 to TRBJ2-5; no definite D call. This CDR3 comprises 12 residues. V lost 4 bases and J lost 5, with 9 bases in between. CDR1 SGHRS and CDR2 YFSETQ come from the germline V gene. Here the CDR3 DNA reads TGCGCCAGCAGCCCTTACGGGGAGACCCAGTACTTC. This codes for CASSPYGETQYF.

The chain has TRBV6-7 and TRBJ1-3; no clear D. TRBV6-7 is designated an ORF whose function remains uncertain. The germline V and J ends were trimmed by 0 bases and 0 bases, with 12 bases remaining between them. This CDR3 has 17 amino acids. In DNA form, the CDR3 reads TGTGCCAGCAGTTACTCTAGGTCGAGGAACTCTGGAAACACCATATATTTT. Its translation: CASSYSRSRNSGNTIYF.

Here the CDR3 reads CASRPRGGWNSPLHF. CDR3 sequence (DNA): TGTGCCAGCAGACCCCGGGGGGGATGGAATTCACCCCTCCACTTT. This chain connects TRBV6-5 to TRBJ1-6, with D perhaps matching TRBD1 (5 bases). Germline CDR1 is MNHEY and CDR2 is SVGAGI. The ends were cut back, 6 bases at V and 7 bases at J, with 16 bases in the middle. CDR3 length: 15 amino acids.

This clone was seen only once. J is TRBJ1-2 and V is TRBV4-1; tentative D call: TRBD1 (5 bases). The germline V gene encodes CDR1 MGHRA and CDR2 YSYEKL. The CDR3 sequence is 13 residues long. V gave up 0 bases and J gave up 4 bases, with 6 bases separating them. Written as DNA, the CDR3 is TGCGCCAGCAGCCAAGAGACAGCCTATGGCTACACCTTC. Translation gives CASSQETAYGYTF.

This clone came up a few times. The chain is built from TRBV28 and TRBJ2-4; unclear D gene. The V gene's germline CDR1 is MDHEN and CDR2 SYDVKM. The CDR3 consists of 15 residues. Deletions cut 3 bases from V and 0 bases from J, with 9 bases between. The CDR3 sequence is CASSLERIAKNIQYF. The CDR3 bases are TGTGCCAGCAGTTTGGAGAGGATAGCCAAAAACATTCAGTACTTC. Supplemented by reference TRBV28 and TRBJ2-4, the full variable domain reads DVKVTQSSRYLVKRTGEKVFLECVQDMDHENMFWYRQDPGLGLRLIYFSYDVKMKEKGDIPEGYSVSREKKERFSLILESASTNQTSMYLCASSLERIAKNIQYFGAGTRLSVL.

CDR3 protein: CASSLAGGRAYEQFF. The CDR3, as DNA: TGTGCCAGCAGCTTAGCGGGCGGGAGGGCCTATGAGCAGTTCTTC. The V call is TRBV7-9, the J call TRBJ2-1; 9 bases agree with TRBD2. This CDR3 is built from 15 residues. The germline V gene encodes CDR1 SEHNR and CDR2 FQNEAQ (reference sequence). The V and J ends lost 0 bases and 8 bases, in that order; junction bases with no gene match: 5.

In its sample, this clone was seen a few times. The CDR3 reads CASSLRRGDGNQPQHF. The CDR3 nucleotides are TGTGCCAGCAGCTTGAGGCGGGGGGATGGCAATCAGCCCCAGCATTTT. The chain has TRBV7-2 and TRBJ1-5; D might be TRBD1 (5 bases). This CDR3 has 16 residues. V lost 3 bases, J lost 2 bases, and 14 bases lay in between. CDR1 and CDR2 from the germline V gene are SGHTA and FQGNSA.

The chain joins TRBV7-6 to TRBJ2-3, with a possible D match to TRBD1 (5 bases). Trimming left V 5 bases short and J 0 bases short, with 15 bases between. Germline V CDR1 and CDR2: SGHVS, FNYEAQ. CDR3 length: 16 residues. The CDR3 bases are TGTGCCAGCAGCGCACGTTTGACAGCTAGCACAGATACGCAGTATTTT. Translating it yields CASSARLTASTDTQYF.

There are a few counts of this clone. The gene calls are TRBV18 and TRBJ1-5, with a tentative D call TRBD1 (6 bases). This CDR3 region has 15 residues. Germline V lookup: CDR1 KGHSH, CDR2 LQKENI. Trimming removed 2 bases from V and 7 bases from J, with 15 bases in between. The CDR3 DNA is TGTGCCAGCTCACCAGGCACAGGGTTCGGCCAGCCCCAGCATTTT. Its protein is CASSPGTGFGQPQHF.

This chain links TRBV15 with TRBJ2-7, with D perhaps being TRBD1 or TRBD2 (5 bases each). This CDR3 region has 15 residues. Looked up from germline, CDR1 is LNHNV and CDR2 is YYDKDF (reference sequence). V was trimmed by 5 bases and J by 0 bases, leaving 14 bases between them. As DNA, the CDR3 is TGTGCCACCAGCGCTTGGGACGGAAGCTCCTACGAGCAGTACTTC. Translating gives CATSAWDGSSYEQYF. The full variable domain, completed using reference TRBV15 and TRBJ2-7, is DAMVIQNPRYQVTQFGKPVTLSCSQTLNHNVMYWYQQKSSQAPKLLFHYYDKDFNNEADTPDNFQSRRPNTSFCFLDIRSPGLGDTAMYLCATSAWDGSSYEQYFGPGTRLTVT.

This clone turned up a few times. The V gene is TRBV7-3, the J gene TRBJ1-2; the D gene is possibly TRBD1 (5 bases). V dropped 0 bases and J dropped 7 bases, with 12 bases sitting between them. The CDR3 covers 14 residues. Germline values: CDR1 SGHTA, CDR2 FQGTGA. The CDR3 loop is CASSLTLGAGGYTF. CDR3 DNA sequence: TGTGCCAGCAGCTTAACCCTTGGGGCGGGTGGCTACACCTTC.

This clone was recorded a few times. This chain links TRBV19 with TRBJ1-2; D unresolved. The CDR3 has 14 residues. V was pared by 10 bases and J by 5 bases, with 20 bases between. Germline loops: CDR1 LNHDA, CDR2 SQIVND (reference sequence). As DNA, the CDR3 is TGTGCCACCGGAGAGTCGGCCAGGAAATATGGCTACACCTTC. Its protein product is CATGESARKYGYTF.

Only a few counts were recorded for this clone. This chain uses TRBV7-3 with TRBJ2-4; no clear D gene. The V and J ends lost 5 bases and 6 bases respectively, with 14 bases between them. Germline V gene data show CDR1 as SGHTA and CDR2 as FQGTGA. The CDR3 runs 14 residues. The CDR3 bases are TGTGCCAGCAGCCCCCTCGGGCCCCTAAACATTCAGTACTTC. Its translation is CASSPLGPLNIQYF.

This clone was counted a few times. The chain employs TRBV28 and TRBJ1-2; TRBD1 aligns across 7 bases. This CDR3 has 14 residues. Germline CDR1 reads MDHEN; CDR2 reads SYDVKM. J was trimmed by 2 bases and V by 5 bases; bases with no gene match: 5. As DNA, the CDR3 is TGTGCCAGCAGTCAGACAGGGTCCAACTATGGCTACACCTTC. Translated, it gives CASSQTGSNYGYTF.

The chain joins TRBV7-2 to TRBJ2-7; D unclear. The CDR3 spans 13 residues. Germline V gene data show CDR1 as SGHTA and CDR2 as FQGNSA. V was cut by 1 base and J by 5 bases, with 9 bases left in between. CDR3 coding DNA: TGTGCCAGCAGCTTAGGCTTAGTTAACGAGCAGTACTTC. It is translated as CASSLGLVNEQYF.

This clone was seen more than once but under ten times. The chain joins TRBV7-9 to TRBJ1-6; D is possibly TRBD1 (6 bases). Between the trimmed V and J ends, which lost 10 bases and 5 bases, there was a span of 15 bases. This CDR3 region has 14 residues. The V gene's germline CDR1 is SEHNR and CDR2 FQNEAQ (reference sequence). The CDR3 sequence is CATHTGLDNSPLHF. The CDR3 region has the DNA TGTGCCACCCATACAGGGTTAGATAATTCACCCCTCCACTTT.

V gene TRBV7-7 combines with J gene TRBJ2-2, with 7 bases lining up with TRBD1. The CDR3 runs to 16 residues. The germline V gene encodes CDR1 SSHAT and CDR2 FNYEAQ (reference sequence). In DNA form, the CDR3 reads TGTGCTAGCGCCCCTACCCCAGGGGGACACACCGGGGAGCTGTTTTTT. Residues: CASAPTPGGHTGELFF.

The V call is TRBV15, the J call TRBJ2-1; 8 nucleotides agree with TRBD1. The CDR3 has 14 residues. V was clipped by 8 bases and J by 7 bases; unmatched bases: 10. Germline V CDR1 and CDR2: LNHNV, YYDKDF (reference sequence). CDR3 region: CATARQGFLNEQFF. CDR3 in DNA: TGTGCCACCGCGAGACAGGGGTTTTTGAATGAGCAGTTCTTC.

V gene TRBV29-1 combines with J gene TRBJ2-7; no definite D call. The CDR3 loop spans 14 amino acids. Germline CDR1 SQVTM, CDR2 ANQGSEA. V dropped 6 bases and J dropped 2 bases, with 17 bases sitting between them. This CDR3 is CSVVRNRYPYEQYF. The CDR3, as DNA: TGCAGCGTCGTCCGAAATAGGTATCCCTACGAGCAGTACTTC.

This clone turned up a few times. The V and J genes are TRBV20-1 and TRBJ1-2; no clear D gene. The V end lost 3 bases, the J end lost 3 bases, and 5 bases lay between the germline ends. The CDR3 sequence is 11 residues long. Looked up from germline, CDR1 is DFQATT and CDR2 is SNEGSKA (reference sequence). DNA of the CDR3: TGCAGTGCTAGTTGGGACTATGGCTACACCTTC. Its protein is CSASWDYGYTF.